Below are 19 T cell receptor beta chains sequenced from a single sample in a study of T cell changes during pregnancy in multiple sclerosis. Profiled with immunoSEQ multiplex PCR; TCRdb holds only in-frame clones, not every one. There are roughly 15,000 clones in the sample; approximately 86% occur only once, and around 20% lies in the top ten. The sample here was CD8+ T cells from peripheral blood mononuclear cells, taken in the first trimester of pregnancy. These receptors all come from a female donor with multiple sclerosis, enrolled in a pregnancy study.

The V and J genes are TRBV6-5 and TRBJ1-1, with no clear D. The CDR3 covers 14 residues. V lost 4 bases to trimming and J lost 4 bases, with 13 bases between them. Germline CDR1 and CDR2: MNHEY and SVGAGI. CDR3 sequence: CASSLDFGGTEAFF. CDR3 coding DNA: TGTGCCAGCAGTTTAGACTTTGGAGGCACTGAAGCTTTCTTT.

V gene TRBV19 combines with J gene TRBJ1-2; a possible D gene is TRBD1 (6 bases). Germline loops: CDR1 LNHDA, CDR2 SQIVND (reference sequence). Trimming removed 3 bases at V and 2 bases at J, with 10 bases between. This CDR3 spans 14 amino acids. This chain's CDR3 is CASSILQGNYGYTF. CDR3 DNA: TGTGCCAGTAGTATCCTACAGGGAAACTATGGCTACACCTTC.

This clone showed up just once. Because the CDR3's place on the DNA is in doubt, the DNA is left out and the CDR3 is given as listed by TCRdb. The chain links TRBV27 to TRBJ2-7; the table's TRBD2 call for D was not verified on the DNA. Germline V gene data show CDR1 as MNHEY and CDR2 as SMNVEV (reference sequence). Termini included, the CDR3 measures 15 amino acids. CDR3 amino acids: CASSSSTSGRLEQYF.

The chain carries TRBV9 and TRBJ2-7; 9 nucleotides align to TRBD1. Germline V lookup: CDR1 SGDLS, CDR2 YYNGEE. CDR3 length: 16 residues. The junction had 6 bases not matched to a gene; V was cut back by 0 bases and J by 2 bases. The CDR3: CASSVEPGQGAYEQYF. The CDR3 region has the DNA TGTGCCAGCAGCGTAGAACCGGGACAGGGAGCCTACGAGCAGTACTTC. The variable domain in full, completed from reference TRBV9 and TRBJ2-7, reads DSGVTQTPKHLITATGQRVTLRCSPRSGDLSVYWYQQSLDQGLQFLIQYYNGEERAKGNILERFSAQQFPDLHSELNLSSLELGDSALYFCASSVEPGQGAYEQYFGPGTRLTVT.

This clone was detected only a few times. The chain joins TRBV9 to TRBJ2-7; D may be TRBD1 (5 bases). This CDR3 region has 14 residues. The V end was cut by 0 bases, the J end by 2 bases, with 9 bases between. CDR1 is SGDLS, CDR2 YYNGEE, per germline. The CDR3 loop is CASSVEGHPYEQYF. CDR3 DNA sequence: TGTGCCAGCAGCGTAGAAGGACACCCCTACGAGCAGTACTTC. Full variable domain (rest looked up from reference TRBV9 and TRBJ2-7): DSGVTQTPKHLITATGQRVTLRCSPRSGDLSVYWYQQSLDQGLQFLIQYYNGEERAKGNILERFSAQQFPDLHSELNLSSLELGDSALYFCASSVEGHPYEQYFGPGTRLTVT.

This chain links TRBV4-2 with TRBJ2-1, with 7 positions matching TRBD2. Germline CDR1 is LGHNA and CDR2 is YNFKEQ. V was clipped by 0 bases and J by 5 bases; unmatched bases: 4. CDR3 length: 15 amino acids. This CDR3 is CASSQDAGADNEQFF. In nucleotides, the CDR3 is TGTGCCAGCAGCCAAGATGCGGGAGCTGACAATGAGCAGTTCTTC.

V is TRBV7-6 and J is TRBJ2-2; 10 positions agree with TRBD1. With V trimmed by 6 bases and J by 3 bases, 7 bases remained unmatched. Looked up from germline, CDR1 is SGHVS and CDR2 is FNYEAQ. This CDR3 is built from 16 residues. This chain's CDR3 is CASSYQTGGHTGELFF. The CDR3 DNA is TGTGCCAGCAGTTATCAGACAGGGGGCCACACCGGGGAGCTGTTTTTT.

This rearrangement joins TRBV29-1 to TRBJ2-1; D is perhaps TRBD2 (5 bases). Deletions cut 4 bases from V and 6 bases from J, with 19 bases between. Looked up from germline, CDR1 is SQVTM and CDR2 is ANQGSEA. There are 15 residues in the CDR3. CDR3 sequence reads: CSVAPPRGRGNEQFF. The DNA for the CDR3 is TGCAGCGTTGCCCCTCCCCGAGGTCGGGGCAATGAGCAGTTCTTC.

V and J are TRBV28 and TRBJ1-1, with 9 positions matching TRBD1. The V and J ends lost 0 bases and 4 bases, in that order; junction bases with no gene match: 3. This CDR3 is built from 15 residues. Germline-derived CDR1 and CDR2 are MDHEN and SYDVKM. The CDR3 sequence: CASSLWTGGGTEAFF. In DNA form, the CDR3 reads TGTGCCAGCAGTTTATGGACAGGGGGAGGCACTGAAGCTTTCTTT. Supplemented by reference TRBV28 and TRBJ1-1, the full variable domain reads DVKVTQSSRYLVKRTGEKVFLECVQDMDHENMFWYRQDPGLGLRLIYFSYDVKMKEKGDIPEGYSVSREKKERFSLILESASTNQTSMYLCASSLWTGGGTEAFFGQGTRLTVV.

The chain couples TRBV2 to TRBJ2-7; a possible D gene is TRBD2 (6 bases). Trimming pared 4 bases from V and 0 bases from J, leaving 13 bases between. Germline V lookup: CDR1 SNHLY, CDR2 FYNNEI. The CDR3 runs 15 residues. CDR3 sequence (DNA): TGTGCCAGCAGTGTCGCTAGCGTGAGCTCCTACGAGCAGTACTTC. Protein product: CASSVASVSSYEQYF.

The genes are TRBV5-6 and TRBJ2-7, with 7 bases lining up with TRBD2. V was clipped by 3 bases and J by 3 bases; unmatched bases: 3. CDR3 length: 13 residues. In germline, CDR1 is SGHDT, CDR2 YYEEEE. The DNA for the CDR3 is TGTGCCAGCAGCTCATCGGGGGGCTACGAGCAGTACTTC. Protein product: CASSSSGGYEQYF.

V usage is TRBV9 and J usage is TRBJ2-6, with D perhaps TRBD1 (6 bases). The length of the CDR3 is 16 residues. With 0 bases removed from V and 4 bases from J, the gap between germline ends came to 11 bases. The germline V gene encodes CDR1 SGDLS and CDR2 YYNGEE. The CDR3 here is CASSVEQGSGANVLTF. The CDR3 DNA reads TGTGCCAGCAGCGTAGAACAGGGATCCGGGGCCAACGTCCTGACTTTC. Full variable domain (outside the CDR3, taken from reference TRBV9 and TRBJ2-6): DSGVTQTPKHLITATGQRVTLRCSPRSGDLSVYWYQQSLDQGLQFLIQYYNGEERAKGNILERFSAQQFPDLHSELNLSSLELGDSALYFCASSVEQGSGANVLTFGAGSRLTVL.

Only one count was recorded for this clone. V and J are TRBV9 and TRBJ2-1; 15 bases line up with TRBD2. After removal of 4 bases from V and 7 bases from J, the junction contained 9 bases not matched to a gene. CDR3 length equals 17 residues. Germline V gene lookup returns CDR1 SGDLS and CDR2 YYNGEE. This CDR3 reads CASSPRGGTSGGNEQFF. The CDR3 DNA reads as TGTGCCAGCAGCCCCCGAGGCGGGACTAGCGGGGGGAATGAGCAGTTCTTC. Full variable domain (rest looked up from reference TRBV9 and TRBJ2-1): DSGVTQTPKHLITATGQRVTLRCSPRSGDLSVYWYQQSLDQGLQFLIQYYNGEERAKGNILERFSAQQFPDLHSELNLSSLELGDSALYFCASSPRGGTSGGNEQFFGPGTRLTVL.

The chain recombines TRBV7-9 with TRBJ2-7, with 12 bases lining up with TRBD1. The CDR3 spans 16 residues. Germline loops: CDR1 SEHNR, CDR2 FQNEAQ (reference sequence). V shed 4 bases and J 6 bases; nucleotides not matched to a gene: 10. CDR3 bases: TGTGCCAGCAGCTCGCCTGCCGGGACAGGGGGCCCCGAGCAGTACTTC. Its protein product is CASSSPAGTGGPEQYF.

As DNA, the CDR3 is TGTGCCAGCAGCCCCCCGACAGGGATGGCCAATGAGCAGTTCTTC. Translated, it gives CASSPPTGMANEQFF. The chain has TRBV27 and TRBJ2-1; 7 bases are shared with TRBD1. With 6 bases clipped from V and 6 bases from J, the junction kept 11 bases outside the gene matches. Germline V CDR1 and CDR2: MNHEY, SMNVEV (reference sequence). The CDR3 sequence is 15 residues long.

The chain carries TRBV27 and TRBJ2-1; 11 nucleotides align to TRBD1. Trimming took 2 bases from V and 4 from J; bases not matched to a gene: 10. The germline CDR1 and CDR2 sequences are MNHEY and SMNVEV (reference sequence). This CDR3 comprises 18 residues. CDR3 DNA: TGTGCCAGCAGTTTAACGGACAGGGGGCTTGGGGGGTACAATGAGCAGTTCTTC. This gives the protein CASSLTDRGLGGYNEQFF.

The V and J genes are TRBV4-1 and TRBJ2-1; 13 bases map to TRBD2. V dropped 4 bases and J dropped 2; count of bases not matched to a gene: 2. CDR3 length: 16 residues. Germline V gene lookup returns CDR1 MGHRA and CDR2 YSYEKL. The CDR3 coding sequence is TGCGCCAGCAGCCTCGGGACTAGCGGGACCTACAATGAGCAGTTCTTC. It encodes CASSLGTSGTYNEQFF.

J is TRBJ2-3 and V is TRBV4-2; tentatively, D is TRBD2 (6 bases). The CDR3 sequence is 16 residues long. Germline V gene sequence: CDR1 LGHNA, CDR2 YNFKEQ. Trimming left V 2 bases short and J 6 bases short, with 18 bases between. CDR3 protein: CASSQFSLAPIDTQYF. In nucleotides, the CDR3 is TGTGCCAGCAGCCAATTCTCTCTAGCGCCGATCGATACGCAGTATTTT.

This chain joins TRBV9 and TRBJ1-2, with 7 nucleotides matching TRBD1. The CDR3 consists of 13 residues. J lost 4 bases, V lost 3 bases, and 3 bases had no gene match. CDR1 and CDR2 from the germline V gene are SGDLS and YYNGEE. The CDR3 nucleotides are TGTGCCAGCAGCGCCGGGACAGCCTATGGCTACACCTTC. This encodes CASSAGTAYGYTF.